A single sample gave rise to the 18 T cell receptor beta chains below, sequenced in a study of PD-1 blockade in classical Hodgkin lymphoma. Measured with immunoSEQ multiplex PCR; TCRdb has only the in-frame clones, and not every one. The sample comprises tens of thousands of clones, about nine tenths of which are singletons, and roughly a fifth rests with the top ten. Each patient experienced a relapse that followed autologous stem cell transplantation, and brentuximab vedotin exposure varied. Material: peripheral blood mononuclear cells (PBMCs), obtained at baseline. The receptors were sampled from a human donor with classical Hodgkin lymphoma.

The chain is built from TRBV11-3 and TRBJ2-4, with a weak D call TRBD1 (6 bases). This CDR3 comprises 14 residues. Trimming took off 5 bases at V and 7 bases at J, with 15 bases between the two ends. Germline V gene sequence: CDR1 SGHNT, CDR2 YENEEA. DNA for the CDR3: TGTGCCAGCAGCATCTCCGGGACACAGAACATTCAGTACTTC. This sequence encodes CASSISGTQNIQYF.

This sequence joins TRBV4-3 and TRBJ2-1; 8 nucleotides agree with TRBD2. V trimming: 3 bases; J trimming: 7 bases; junction bases outside the gene matches: 11. CDR1 and CDR2 (germline): LGHNA, YSLEER. CDR3 length equals 16 residues. The CDR3 DNA follows: TGCGCCAGCAGCCAGGCAGGGGCGGGAGGTTGGAATGAGCAGTTCTTC. Encoded protein: CASSQAGAGGWNEQFF.

This chain connects TRBV15 to TRBJ2-5; the D gene is possibly TRBD2 (6 bases). Germline V gives CDR1 LNHNV, CDR2 YYDKDF (reference sequence). There are 17 residues in the CDR3. V gave up 7 bases and J gave up 5 bases, with 26 bases separating them. The CDR3 is CATTRSGAGVSGETQYF. CDR3 in DNA: TGTGCCACCACACGGTCAGGAGCGGGCGTAAGCGGGGAGACCCAGTACTTC.

The chain is built from TRBV29-1 and TRBJ2-5, with D possibly being TRBD1 (6 bases). CDR3 length: 12 amino acids. From germline, CDR1 is SQVTM and CDR2 ANQGSEA. The V gene lost 8 bases and the J gene lost 5 bases, with 15 bases spanning the gap. CDR3 in amino acids: CSYTAGVETQYF. CDR3 bases: TGCAGCTATACCGCAGGGGTGGAGACCCAGTACTTC.

About this clone: The same CDR3 is also encoded by other DNA sequences in this sample. V usage is TRBV29-1 and J usage is TRBJ2-5; D remains ambiguous. This CDR3 has 12 residues. Looked up from germline, CDR1 is SQVTM and CDR2 is ANQGSEA. V was shortened by 6 bases and J by 2 bases, with 10 bases between the two germline ends. The CDR3 protein is CSVDWPQETQYF. The CDR3 DNA follows: TGCAGCGTCGACTGGCCGCAAGAGACCCAGTACTTC.

In this sample, this clone turned up once. This chain links TRBV28 with TRBJ2-1, with 10 positions matching TRBD2. Germline CDR1 reads MDHEN; CDR2 reads SYDVKM. The CDR3 totals 17 residues. Trimming took 0 bases from V and 4 from J; bases not matched to a gene: 6. This chain's CDR3 is CASSLWASGSVYNEQFF. Written as DNA, the CDR3 is TGTGCCAGCAGTTTATGGGCTAGCGGGAGTGTATACAATGAGCAGTTCTTC.

The chain employs TRBV7-9 and TRBJ1-2; maybe TRBD1 (6 bases). The CDR3 contains 14 residues. The germline V gene has CDR1 SEHNR and CDR2 FQNEAQ (reference sequence). V gave up 5 bases and J gave up 7 bases, with 17 bases separating them. The CDR3 here is CASSPRAGAIGYTF. For the CDR3, the DNA is TGTGCCAGCAGCCCCCGCGCGGGGGCAATTGGCTACACCTTC.

The gene calls are TRBV19 and TRBJ2-7, with D unclear. The CDR3 consists of 14 residues. V lost 6 bases and J lost 1, with 13 bases in between. Germline V gene lookup returns CDR1 LNHDA and CDR2 SQIVND (reference sequence). The chain's CDR3 is CASSPWGRSYEQYF. CDR3 in DNA: TGTGCCAGTAGCCCCTGGGGTAGGTCCTACGAGCAGTACTTC.

The rearrangement joins TRBV27 to TRBJ1-2, with D unresolved. The germline V and J ends were trimmed by 0 bases and 7 bases, with 12 bases remaining between them. CDR1 and CDR2 (germline): MNHEY, SMNVEV (reference sequence). The CDR3 sequence is 14 residues long. In DNA form, the CDR3 reads TGTGCCAGCAGTTTATCGCCCACCTCGCTTGGCTACACCTTC. It encodes CASSLSPTSLGYTF.

A word on this clone: The same CDR3 also results from other DNA sequences found in this sample. The chain recombines TRBV5-1 with TRBJ2-1; 11 bases map to TRBD2. V dropped 4 bases and J dropped 3; count of bases not matched to a gene: 3. Germline V lookup: CDR1 SGHRS, CDR2 YFSETQ. The CDR3 totals 15 residues. CDR3 in amino acids: CASSPGLAVYNEQFF. The CDR3, as DNA: TGCGCCAGCAGCCCGGGACTAGCGGTCTACAATGAGCAGTTCTTC.

The V and J genes are TRBV4-1 and TRBJ2-7, with 7 positions matching TRBD1. The ends lost 3 bases at V and 2 bases at J; junction bases unmatched: 7. Germline CDR1 reads MGHRA; CDR2 reads YSYEKL. This CDR3 region has 15 residues. CDR3 DNA: TGCGCCAGCAGCCAGGACCCCGGGACAGCCTACGAGCAGTACTTC. Translation gives CASSQDPGTAYEQYF.

The V gene is TRBV19, the J gene TRBJ1-5; D gene uncertain. The length of the CDR3 is 15 residues. CDR1 LNHDA and CDR2 SQIVND come from the germline V gene (reference sequence). With 4 bases removed from V and 2 bases from J, the gap between germline ends came to 12 bases. CDR3 sequence: CASSTWGEGNQPQHF. The CDR3 DNA reads TGTGCCAGTAGTACTTGGGGAGAAGGCAATCAGCCCCAGCATTTT.

This rearrangement joins TRBV19 to TRBJ2-7, with no clear D. Germline loops: CDR1 LNHDA, CDR2 SQIVND (reference sequence). Trimming cost V 4 bases and J 6 bases, with 13 bases left between them. The CDR3 runs to 13 residues. CDR3 residues: CASSSWSPTEQYF. The CDR3 bases are TGTGCCAGTAGTAGCTGGTCCCCTACCGAGCAGTACTTC.

The rearrangement uses TRBV19 and TRBJ1-1, with unresolved D. The CDR3 has 13 residues. The germline gives CDR1 LNHDA, CDR2 SQIVND (reference sequence). With 8 bases removed from V and 6 bases from J, the gap between germline ends came to 16 bases. In nucleotides, the CDR3 is TGTGCCAGTTCATCCCCTAAGAGCGCTGAAGCTTTCTTT. Translating gives CASSSPKSAEAFF.

This clone was seen just once. J is TRBJ2-5 and V is TRBV25-1; D unresolved. V was trimmed by 6 bases and J by 3 bases, leaving 14 bases between them. Per germline, CDR1 MGHDK and CDR2 SYGVNS. The CDR3 loop spans 14 amino acids. The chain's CDR3 is CASSTQNREETQYF. For the CDR3, the DNA is TGTGCCAGCAGCACCCAAAACCGAGAAGAGACCCAGTACTTC.

This chain uses TRBV27 with TRBJ1-3, with D possibly TRBD1 on 5 matching bases. V lost 5 bases to trimming and J lost 7 bases, with 12 bases between them. The CDR3 is 13 amino acids. Germline V gene data show CDR1 as MNHEY and CDR2 as SMNVEV (reference sequence). The CDR3 reads CASSPIGGNTIYF. The DNA for the CDR3 is TGTGCCAGCAGTCCCATTGGGGGTAACACCATATATTTT.

The chain combines TRBV6-1 with TRBJ2-5; D call uncertain. V was cut by 0 bases and J by 9 bases, with 17 bases left in between. The germline gives CDR1 MNHNS, CDR2 SASEGT. The CDR3 length is 15 residues. The DNA for the CDR3 is TGTGCCAGCAGTGAAGCGGTATCGGCCACGTCGGCCCAGTACTTC. Translated, it gives CASSEAVSATSAQYF.

This sequence joins TRBV19 and TRBJ2-7; D might be TRBD2 (6 bases). V was clipped by 0 bases and J by 0 bases, with 15 bases between them. The CDR3 runs to 17 residues. Germline loops: CDR1 LNHDA, CDR2 SQIVND (reference sequence). As DNA, the CDR3 is TGTGCCAGTAGTATAGATATCGGCACCGGGAGCTCCTACGAGCAGTACTTC. Translation: CASSIDIGTGSSYEQYF.